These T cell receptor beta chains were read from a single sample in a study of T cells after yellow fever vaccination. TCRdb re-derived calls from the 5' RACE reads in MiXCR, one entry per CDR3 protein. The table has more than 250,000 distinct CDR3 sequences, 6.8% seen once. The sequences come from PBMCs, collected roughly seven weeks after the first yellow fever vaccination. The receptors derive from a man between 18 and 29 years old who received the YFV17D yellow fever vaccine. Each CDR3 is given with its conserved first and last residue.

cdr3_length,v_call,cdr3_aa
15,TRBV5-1,CASSNARSGNSPLHF
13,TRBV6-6,CASSYYEGDEQFF
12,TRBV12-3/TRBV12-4,CASSLPPGPRSF
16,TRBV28,CASRPRPGTGNQPQHF
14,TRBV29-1,CSVVPTDMNTEAFF
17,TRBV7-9,CASSPSSQSLAKNIQYF
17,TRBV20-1,CSASRTGAGGSTDTQYF
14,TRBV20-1,CSASFLSGQETQYF
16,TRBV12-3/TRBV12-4,CASRNQLTGVDTEAFF
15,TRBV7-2,CASTSGLAGTDTQYF
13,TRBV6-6,CASSKDGGYGYTF
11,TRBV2,CASSEAHEQYF
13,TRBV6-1,CASSEAYRTEAFF
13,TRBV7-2,CASERQGNTEAFF
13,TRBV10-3,CASGTGEDSPLHF